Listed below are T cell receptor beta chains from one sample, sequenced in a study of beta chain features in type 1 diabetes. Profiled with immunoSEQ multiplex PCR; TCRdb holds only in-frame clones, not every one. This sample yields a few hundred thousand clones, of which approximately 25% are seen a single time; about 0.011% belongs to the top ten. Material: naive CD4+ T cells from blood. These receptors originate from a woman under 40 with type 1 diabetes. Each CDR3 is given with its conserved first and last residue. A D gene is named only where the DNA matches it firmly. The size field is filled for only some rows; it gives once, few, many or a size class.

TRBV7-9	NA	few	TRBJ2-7	CASSLAVQTRGTYEQYF	TGTGCCAGCAGCTTAGCCGTCCAGACTAGAGGAACCTACGAGCAGTACTTC
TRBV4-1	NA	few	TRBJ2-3	CASRQAILTSSTTRTDTQYF	TGCGCCAGCAGACAAGCCATACTAACCTCGAGCACTACCCGCACAGATACGCAGTATTTT
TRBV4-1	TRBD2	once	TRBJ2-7	CASSQPPGLAARSYYEQYF	TGCGCCAGCAGCCAACCTCCGGGACTAGCGGCCCGTTCCTACTACGAGCAGTACTTC
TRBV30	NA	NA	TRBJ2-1	CAWSVGGTDPLRQFF	TGTGCCTGGAGTGTAGGAGGGACCGACCCTTTGAGGCAGTTCTTC
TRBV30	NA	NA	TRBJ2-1	CAWRKGVRGNEQFF	TGTGCCTGGAGAAAAGGGGTAAGAGGCAATGAGCAGTTCTTC
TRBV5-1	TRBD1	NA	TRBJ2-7	CASSHGQGIDEQYF	TGCGCCAGCAGCCATGGACAGGGGATCGACGAGCAGTACTTC
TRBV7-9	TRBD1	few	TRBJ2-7	CASSLARGQGESYYEQYF	TGTGCCAGCAGCTTAGCCCGCGGACAGGGCGAATCCTACTACGAGCAGTACTTC
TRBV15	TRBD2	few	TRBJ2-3	CATSRLSPRAGGPSDTQYF	TGTGCCACCAGCAGACTGTCCCCGAGAGCGGGAGGGCCATCAGATACGCAGTATTTT
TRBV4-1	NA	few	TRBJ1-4	CASSQSPATNEKLFF	TGCGCCAGCAGCCAATCTCCTGCAACTAATGAAAAACTGTTTTTT
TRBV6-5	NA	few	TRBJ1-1	CASSPEQGLTEAFF	TGTGCCAGCAGCCCGGAACAGGGTTTGACTGAAGCTTTCTTT
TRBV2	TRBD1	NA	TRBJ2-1	CASSSPDRGYEQFF	TGTGCCAGCAGTTCCCCCGACAGGGGCTATGAGCAGTTCTTC
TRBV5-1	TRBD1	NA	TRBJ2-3	CASSPGQPLDTQYF	TGCGCCAGCAGTCCGGGACAGCCCCTAGATACGCAGTATTTT
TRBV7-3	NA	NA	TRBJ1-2	CASSPHQGPYGYTF	TGTGCCAGCAGCCCCCATCAGGGGCCCTATGGCTACACCTTC
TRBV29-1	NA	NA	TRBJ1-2	CSVVSGGYTF	TGCAGCGTTGTTTCGGGGGGCTACACCTTC
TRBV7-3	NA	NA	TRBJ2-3	CASSLQPGHSDTQYF	TGTGCCAGCAGCTTACAGCCAGGTCACTCAGATACGCAGTATTTT
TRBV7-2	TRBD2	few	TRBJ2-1	CASSRGLAWGREQFF	TGTGCCAGCAGCCGAGGACTAGCTTGGGGGAGGGAGCAGTTCTTC